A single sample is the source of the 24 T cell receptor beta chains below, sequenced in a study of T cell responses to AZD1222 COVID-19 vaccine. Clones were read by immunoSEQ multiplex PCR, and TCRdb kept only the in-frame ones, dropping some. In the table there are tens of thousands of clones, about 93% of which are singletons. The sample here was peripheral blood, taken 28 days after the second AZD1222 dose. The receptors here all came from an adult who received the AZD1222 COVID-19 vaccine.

The DNA of the CDR3 is TGCGCCAGCAGCTTGGGGACAGGGTACGAGCAGTACTTC. It yields the protein CASSLGTGYEQYF. This chain connects TRBV5-1 to TRBJ2-7, with 8 bases identical to TRBD1. Germline loops: CDR1 SGHRS, CDR2 YFSETQ. Trimming at V came to 0 bases and at J to 4 bases, leaving 0 bases not matched to a gene. The CDR3 length is 13 residues.

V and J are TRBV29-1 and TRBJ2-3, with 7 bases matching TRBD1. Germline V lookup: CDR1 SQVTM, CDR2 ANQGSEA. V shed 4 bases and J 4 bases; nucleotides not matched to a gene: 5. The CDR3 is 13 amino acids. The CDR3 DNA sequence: TGCAGCGTTGTAATTCAGGGGGCAGATACGCAGTATTTT. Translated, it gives CSVVIQGADTQYF.

CDR3 in DNA: TGTGCCAGCAGCCAAGATTACGGCTCACCCCTCCACTTT. Translation: CASSQDYGSPLHF. The chain is built from TRBV4-2 and TRBJ1-6; D remains ambiguous. The CDR3 is 13 amino acids. The V gene's germline CDR1 is LGHNA and CDR2 YNFKEQ. Trimming pared 0 bases from V and 10 bases from J, leaving 7 bases between.

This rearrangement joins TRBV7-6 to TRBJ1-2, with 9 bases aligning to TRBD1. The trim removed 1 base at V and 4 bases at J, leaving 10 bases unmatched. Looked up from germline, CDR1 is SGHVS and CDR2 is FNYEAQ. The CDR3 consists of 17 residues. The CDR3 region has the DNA TGTGCCAGCAGCTTAGGGATAACGGGACAGGGAGTCTATGGCTACACCTTC. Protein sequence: CASSLGITGQGVYGYTF.

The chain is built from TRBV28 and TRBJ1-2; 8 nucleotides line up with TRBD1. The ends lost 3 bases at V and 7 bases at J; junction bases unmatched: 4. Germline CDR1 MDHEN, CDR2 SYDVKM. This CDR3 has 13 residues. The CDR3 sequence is CASSFSQGGGYTF. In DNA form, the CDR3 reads TGTGCCAGCAGTTTTTCACAGGGGGGTGGCTACACCTTC.

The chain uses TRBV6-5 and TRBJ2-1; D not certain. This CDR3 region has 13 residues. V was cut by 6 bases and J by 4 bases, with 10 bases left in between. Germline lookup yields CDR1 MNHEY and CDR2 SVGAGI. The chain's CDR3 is CASSRHLYNEQFF. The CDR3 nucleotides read TGTGCCAGCAGCCGCCACTTATACAATGAGCAGTTCTTC.

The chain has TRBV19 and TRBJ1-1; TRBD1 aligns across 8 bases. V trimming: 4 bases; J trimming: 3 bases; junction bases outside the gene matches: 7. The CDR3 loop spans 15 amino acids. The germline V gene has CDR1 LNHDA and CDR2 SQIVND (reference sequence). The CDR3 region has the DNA TGTGCCAGTAGTAGGACAGGGCCACAACACACTGAAGCTTTCTTT. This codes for CASSRTGPQHTEAFF. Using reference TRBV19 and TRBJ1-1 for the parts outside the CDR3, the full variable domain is DGGITQSPKYLFRKEGQNVTLSCEQNLNHDAMYWYRQDPGQGLRLIYYSQIVNDFQKGDIAEGYSVSREKKESFPLTVTSAQKNPTAFYLCASSRTGPQHTEAFFGQGTRLTVV.

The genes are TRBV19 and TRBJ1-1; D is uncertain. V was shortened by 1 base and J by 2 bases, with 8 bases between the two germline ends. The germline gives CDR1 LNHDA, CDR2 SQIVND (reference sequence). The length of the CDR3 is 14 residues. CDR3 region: CASSIVGYNTEAFF. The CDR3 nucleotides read TGTGCCAGTAGTATAGTCGGGTATAACACTGAAGCTTTCTTT.

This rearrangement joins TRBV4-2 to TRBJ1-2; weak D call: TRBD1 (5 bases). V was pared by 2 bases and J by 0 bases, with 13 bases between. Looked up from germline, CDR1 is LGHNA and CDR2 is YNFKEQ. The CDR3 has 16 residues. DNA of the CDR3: TGTGCCAGCAGCCAACCCTCGGGGGGGACTAACTATGGCTACACCTTC. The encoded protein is CASSQPSGGTNYGYTF.

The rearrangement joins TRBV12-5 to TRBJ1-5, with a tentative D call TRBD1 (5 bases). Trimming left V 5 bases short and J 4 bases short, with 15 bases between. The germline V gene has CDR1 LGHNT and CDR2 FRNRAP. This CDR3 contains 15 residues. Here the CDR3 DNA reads TGTGCTAGTGGTATAGGACATTGGGGGAATCAGCCCCAGCATTTT. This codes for CASGIGHWGNQPQHF.

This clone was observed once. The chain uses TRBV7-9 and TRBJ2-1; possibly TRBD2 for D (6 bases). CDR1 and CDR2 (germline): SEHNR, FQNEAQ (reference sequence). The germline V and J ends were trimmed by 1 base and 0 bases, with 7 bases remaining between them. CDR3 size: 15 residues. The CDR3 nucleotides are TGTGCCAGCAGCTTAGGCGGGAACTCCTACAATGAGCAGTTCTTC. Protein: CASSLGGNSYNEQFF.

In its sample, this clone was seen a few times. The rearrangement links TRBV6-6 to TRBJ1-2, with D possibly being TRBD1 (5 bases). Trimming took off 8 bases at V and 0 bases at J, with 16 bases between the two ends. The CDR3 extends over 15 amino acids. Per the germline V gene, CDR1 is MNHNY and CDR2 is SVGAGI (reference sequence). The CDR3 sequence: CASVRRGGTNYGYTF. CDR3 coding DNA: TGTGCCAGCGTCCGCCGGGGGGGGACTAACTATGGCTACACCTTC.

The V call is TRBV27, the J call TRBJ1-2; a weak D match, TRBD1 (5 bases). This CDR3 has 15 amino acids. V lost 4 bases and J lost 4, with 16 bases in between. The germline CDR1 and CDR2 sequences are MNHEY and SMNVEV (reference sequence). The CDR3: CASSWGGGASYGYTF. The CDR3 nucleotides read TGTGCCAGCAGTTGGGGAGGTGGGGCCTCCTATGGCTACACCTTC.

The CDR3 nucleotides are TGTGCCATCGGAGACAGCGTCCTTGGAGGAAACACCATATATTTT. Protein: CAIGDSVLGGNTIYF. This chain uses TRBV10-3 with TRBJ1-3; D may be TRBD1 (5 bases). CDR3 size: 15 residues. V lost 8 bases and J lost 4, with 18 bases in between. CDR1 and CDR2 from the germline V gene are ENHRY and SYGVKD.

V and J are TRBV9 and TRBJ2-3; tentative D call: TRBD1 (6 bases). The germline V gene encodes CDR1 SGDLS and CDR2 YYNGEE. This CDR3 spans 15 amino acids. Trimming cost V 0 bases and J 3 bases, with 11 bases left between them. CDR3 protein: CASSVVGGQTDTQYF. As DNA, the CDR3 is TGTGCCAGCAGCGTAGTAGGGGGTCAGACAGATACGCAGTATTTT.

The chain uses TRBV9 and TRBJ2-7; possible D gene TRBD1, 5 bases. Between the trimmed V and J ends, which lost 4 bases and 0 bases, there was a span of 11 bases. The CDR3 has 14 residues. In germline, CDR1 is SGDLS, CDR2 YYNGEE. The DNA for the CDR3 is TGTGCCAGCAGCATGGACACCGCCTCCTACGAGCAGTACTTC. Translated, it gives CASSMDTASYEQYF.

CDR3 residues: CATLGGSGANVLTF. As DNA, the CDR3 is TGTGCCACCCTGGGGGGCTCTGGGGCCAACGTCCTGACTTTC. The rearrangement joins TRBV6-5 to TRBJ2-6; maybe TRBD2 (6 bases). V gave up 10 bases and J gave up 0 bases, with 10 bases separating them. Germline V gene lookup returns CDR1 MNHEY and CDR2 SVGAGI. The length of the CDR3 is 14 residues.

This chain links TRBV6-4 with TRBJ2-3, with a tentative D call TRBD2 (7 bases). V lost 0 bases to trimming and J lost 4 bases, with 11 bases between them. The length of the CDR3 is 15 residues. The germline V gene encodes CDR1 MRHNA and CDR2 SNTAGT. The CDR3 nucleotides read TGTGCCAGCAGTGACTCGATAGGGGGGGCAGATACGCAGTATTTT. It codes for CASSDSIGGADTQYF.

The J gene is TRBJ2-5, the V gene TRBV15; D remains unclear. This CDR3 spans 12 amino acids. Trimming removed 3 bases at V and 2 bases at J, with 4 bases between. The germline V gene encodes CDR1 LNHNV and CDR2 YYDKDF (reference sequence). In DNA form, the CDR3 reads TGTGCCACCAGCAGGGGTCAAGAGACCCAGTACTTC. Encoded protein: CATSRGQETQYF.

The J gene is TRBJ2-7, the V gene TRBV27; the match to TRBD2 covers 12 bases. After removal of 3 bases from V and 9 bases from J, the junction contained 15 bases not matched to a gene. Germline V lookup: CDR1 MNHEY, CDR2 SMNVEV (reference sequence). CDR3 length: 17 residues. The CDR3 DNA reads TGTGCCAGCAGTTTTATGACTAGCGGGGGTAGCCCCTTCTTGCAGTACTTC. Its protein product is CASSFMTSGGSPFLQYF.

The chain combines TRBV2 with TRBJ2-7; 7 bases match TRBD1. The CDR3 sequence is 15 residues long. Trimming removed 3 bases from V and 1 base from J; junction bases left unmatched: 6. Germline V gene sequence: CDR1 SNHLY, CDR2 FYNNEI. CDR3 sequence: CASSDQTGQSYEQYF. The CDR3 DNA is TGTGCCAGCAGTGACCAGACAGGGCAATCCTACGAGCAGTACTTC.

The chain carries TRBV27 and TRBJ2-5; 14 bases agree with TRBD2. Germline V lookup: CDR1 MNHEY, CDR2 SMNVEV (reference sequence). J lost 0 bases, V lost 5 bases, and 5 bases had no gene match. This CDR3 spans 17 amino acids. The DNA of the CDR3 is TGTGCCAGCAGTCATTGGACTAGCGGGGGGTACCAAGAGACCCAGTACTTC. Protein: CASSHWTSGGYQETQYF.

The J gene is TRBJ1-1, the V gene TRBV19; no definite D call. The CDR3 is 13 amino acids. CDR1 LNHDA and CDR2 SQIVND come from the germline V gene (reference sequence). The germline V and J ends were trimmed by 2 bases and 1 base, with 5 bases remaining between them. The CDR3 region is CASSIRENTEAFF. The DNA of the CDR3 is TGTGCCAGTAGTATAAGGGAGAACACTGAAGCTTTCTTT.

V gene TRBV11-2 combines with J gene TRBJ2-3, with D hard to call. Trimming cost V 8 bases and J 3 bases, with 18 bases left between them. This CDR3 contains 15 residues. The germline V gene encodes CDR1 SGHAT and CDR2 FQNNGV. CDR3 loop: CASALTKLGTDTQYF. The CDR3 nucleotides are TGTGCCAGCGCACTCACGAAACTGGGGACAGATACGCAGTATTTT.